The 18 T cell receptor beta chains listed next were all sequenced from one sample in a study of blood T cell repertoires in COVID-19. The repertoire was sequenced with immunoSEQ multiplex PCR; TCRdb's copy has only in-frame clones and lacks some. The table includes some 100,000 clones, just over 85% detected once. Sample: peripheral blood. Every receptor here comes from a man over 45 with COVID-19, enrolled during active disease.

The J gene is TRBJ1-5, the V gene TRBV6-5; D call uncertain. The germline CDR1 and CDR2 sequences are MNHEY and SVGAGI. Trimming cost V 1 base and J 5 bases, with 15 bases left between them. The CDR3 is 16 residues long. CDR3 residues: CASSYYPVPVDQPQHF. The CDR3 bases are TGTGCCAGCAGTTACTACCCCGTTCCCGTAGATCAGCCCCAGCATTTT.

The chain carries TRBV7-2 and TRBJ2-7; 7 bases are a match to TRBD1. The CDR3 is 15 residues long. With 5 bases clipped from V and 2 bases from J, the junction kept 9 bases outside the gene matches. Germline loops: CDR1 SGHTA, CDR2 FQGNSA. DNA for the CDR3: TGTGCCAGCAGCCTTCGACAGGGAGCGGCCTACGAGCAGTACTTC. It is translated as CASSLRQGAAYEQYF.

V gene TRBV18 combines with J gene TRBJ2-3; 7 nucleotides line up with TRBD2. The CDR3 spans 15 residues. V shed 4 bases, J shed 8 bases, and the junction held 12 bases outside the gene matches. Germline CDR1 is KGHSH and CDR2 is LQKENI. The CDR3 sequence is CASSLRGRRESTQYF. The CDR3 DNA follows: TGTGCCAGCTCACTTAGGGGACGGCGGGAGAGTACGCAGTATTTT.

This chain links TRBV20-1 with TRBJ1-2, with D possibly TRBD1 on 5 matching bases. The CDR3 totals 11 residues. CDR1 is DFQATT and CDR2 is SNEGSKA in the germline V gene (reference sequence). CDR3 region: CSPDRVYGYTF. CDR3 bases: TGCAGCCCCGACAGAGTCTATGGCTACACCTTC.

CDR3 protein: CASSVRVTNEKLFF. CDR3 DNA sequence: TGTGCCAGCAGCGTCAGGGTCACTAATGAAAAACTGTTTTTT. The chain combines TRBV7-9 with TRBJ1-4, with D perhaps TRBD1 (5 bases). The CDR3 covers 14 residues. Trimming cost V 5 bases and J 2 bases, with 9 bases left between them. CDR1 is SEHNR and CDR2 is FQNEAQ in the germline V gene (reference sequence).

The CDR3 DNA reads as TGTGCCAGCAGTTACCGGGAGACTAGAGGGACTGAAGCTTTCTTT. It codes for CASSYRETRGTEAFF. The chain recombines TRBV6-5 with TRBJ1-1; the D is unclear. Trimming cost V 2 bases and J 5 bases, with 15 bases left between them. Germline V CDR1 and CDR2: MNHEY, SVGAGI. The CDR3 totals 15 residues.

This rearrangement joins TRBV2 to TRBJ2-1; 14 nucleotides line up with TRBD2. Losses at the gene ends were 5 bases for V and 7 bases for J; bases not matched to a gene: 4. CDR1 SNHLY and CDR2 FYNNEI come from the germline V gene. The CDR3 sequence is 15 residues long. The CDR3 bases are TGTGCCAGCAGTCAGACTAGCGGGGGGGTGAATGAGCAGTTCTTC. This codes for CASSQTSGGVNEQFF.

CDR3 amino acids: CASSSTGTEKAFF. For the CDR3, the DNA is TGTGCCAGCAGCTCGACTGGCACTGAGAAAGCTTTCTTT. The J gene is TRBJ1-1, the V gene TRBV3-1 (or the pseudogene TRBV3-2); D uncertain. V lost 5 bases, J lost 9 bases, and 16 bases lay in between. This CDR3 region has 13 residues. The germline gives CDR1 LGHDT, CDR2 YNNKEL (reference sequence).

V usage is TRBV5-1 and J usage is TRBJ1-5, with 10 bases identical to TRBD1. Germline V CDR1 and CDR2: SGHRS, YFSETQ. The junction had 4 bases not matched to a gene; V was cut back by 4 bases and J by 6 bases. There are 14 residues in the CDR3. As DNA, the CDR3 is TGCGCCAGCAGCGCCGGACAGGGGGGTCAGCCCCAGCATTTT. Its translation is CASSAGQGGQPQHF.

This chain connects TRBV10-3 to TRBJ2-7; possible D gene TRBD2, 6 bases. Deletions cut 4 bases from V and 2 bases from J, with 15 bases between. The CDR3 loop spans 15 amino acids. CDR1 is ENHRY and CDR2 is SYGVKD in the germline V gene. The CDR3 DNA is TGTGCCATCAGTGGGAGTGCCAGGGAGGCCTACGAGCAGTACTTC. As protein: CAISGSAREAYEQYF.

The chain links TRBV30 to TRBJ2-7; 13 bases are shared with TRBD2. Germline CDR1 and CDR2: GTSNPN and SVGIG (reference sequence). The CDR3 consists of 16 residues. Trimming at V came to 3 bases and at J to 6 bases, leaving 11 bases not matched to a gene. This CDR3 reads CAWRASPGLAGSEQYF. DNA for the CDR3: TGTGCCTGGAGGGCTAGTCCGGGACTAGCGGGGTCCGAGCAGTACTTC.

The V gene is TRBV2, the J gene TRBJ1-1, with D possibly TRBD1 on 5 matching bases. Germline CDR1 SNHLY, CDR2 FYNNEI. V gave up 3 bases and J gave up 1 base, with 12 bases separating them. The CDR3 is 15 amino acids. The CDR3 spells CASSETSGGNTEAFF. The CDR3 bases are TGTGCCAGCAGTGAGACTTCGGGGGGGAACACTGAAGCTTTCTTT.

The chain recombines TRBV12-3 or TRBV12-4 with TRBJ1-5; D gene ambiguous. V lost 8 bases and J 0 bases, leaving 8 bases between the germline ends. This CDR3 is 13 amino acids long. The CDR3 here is CASQTASNQPQHF. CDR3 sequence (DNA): TGTGCCAGCCAGACTGCTAGCAATCAGCCCCAGCATTTT.

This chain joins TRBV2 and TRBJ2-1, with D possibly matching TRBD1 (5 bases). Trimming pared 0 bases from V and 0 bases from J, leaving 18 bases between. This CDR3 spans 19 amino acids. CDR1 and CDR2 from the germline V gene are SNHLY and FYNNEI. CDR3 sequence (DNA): TGTGCCAGCAGTGAAGCGCTTCGTTGGGGCAGATTCTCCTACAATGAGCAGTTCTTC. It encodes CASSEALRWGRFSYNEQFF.

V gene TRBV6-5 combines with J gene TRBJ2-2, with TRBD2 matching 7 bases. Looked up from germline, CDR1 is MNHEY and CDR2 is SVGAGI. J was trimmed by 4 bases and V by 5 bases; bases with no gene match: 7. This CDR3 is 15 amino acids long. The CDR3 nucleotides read TGTGCCAGCAGTCCGATACTAGCGCTCACCGGGGAGCTGTTTTTT. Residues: CASSPILALTGELFF.

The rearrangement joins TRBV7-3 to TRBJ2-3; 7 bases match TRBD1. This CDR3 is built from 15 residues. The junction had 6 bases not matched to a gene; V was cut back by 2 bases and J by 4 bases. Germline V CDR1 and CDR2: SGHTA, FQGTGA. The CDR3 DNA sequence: TGTGCCAGCAGCTTACGCCGAGACAGGGCAGATACGCAGTATTTT. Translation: CASSLRRDRADTQYF.

The CDR3 loop is CASSLAGQGDEKLFF. The DNA for the CDR3 is TGTGCCAGCAGTTTAGCGGGACAGGGGGATGAAAAACTGTTTTTT. J is TRBJ1-4 and V is TRBV28; 11 bases agree with TRBD1. Trimming cost V 2 bases and J 6 bases; bases outside gene matches: 2. The CDR3 covers 15 residues. The germline gives CDR1 MDHEN, CDR2 SYDVKM.

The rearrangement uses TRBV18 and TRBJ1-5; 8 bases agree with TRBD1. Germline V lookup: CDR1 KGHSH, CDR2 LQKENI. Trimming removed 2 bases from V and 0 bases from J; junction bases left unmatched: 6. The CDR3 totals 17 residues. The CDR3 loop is CASSPFGTGDSNQPQHF. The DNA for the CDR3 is TGTGCCAGCTCACCATTCGGGACAGGAGATAGCAATCAGCCCCAGCATTTT.